This TCR beta chain was sequenced for a study of T cell changes during pregnancy in multiple sclerosis. Per the germline V gene, CDR1 is SGHRS and CDR2 is YFSETQ. V lost 4 bases, J lost 3 bases, and 7 bases stayed unmatched. This CDR3 comprises 14 residues. Sequenced by immunoSEQ multiplex PCR; TCRdb stores in-frame clones only, minus some. The repertoire holds tens of thousands of clones, roughly 93% seen once, with approximately 3.5% in the top ten. The rearrangement uses TRBV5-1 and TRBJ2-7; 7 nucleotides align to TRBD1. This receptor was identified in a female donor with multiple sclerosis, enrolled in a pregnancy study. Sample: CD8+ T cells from peripheral blood mononuclear cells, taken in the second trimester of pregnancy. The CDR3 protein is CASSGGQFIYEQYF. The CDR3 DNA follows: TGCGCCAGCAGCGGGGGACAGTTCATCTACGAGCAGTACTTC. Supplemented by reference TRBV5-1 and TRBJ2-7, the full variable domain reads KAGVTQTPRYLIKTRGQQVTLSCSPISGHRSVSWYQQTPGQGLQFLFEYFSETQRNKGNFPGRFSGRQFSNSRSEMNVSTLELGDSALYLCASSGGQFIYEQYFGPGTRLTVT.